This entry features one T cell receptor (beta chain) sequence. It has no known antigen specificity. The record has no base qualities; no much larger clone is one base away. The sample originates from a study of T cells in narcolepsy (dated by TCRdb to the late 2010s). Background on the whole study: The study enrolled patients with narcolepsy type 1 or type 2 (NT1, NT2) together with healthy control donors. Autoreactive T cells targeting hypocretin neuron self-antigens (hypocretin, TRIB2) were sought in narcolepsy patients, and TCR Vbeta sequencing was used to track clonotypes in blood and CSF. Study-wide conclusions, independent of this receptor: According to the report, autoreactive clonotypes were detected serially in the blood of the same patients and of different patients, but not in healthy controls. Patients and controls had similar numbers of sequenced blood memory CD4+ clonotypes, with averages of about 38,000 in patients and 33,354 in controls. Plots comparing CSF and blood CD4+ T cell clonotypes from the same patient highlighted HCRT-specific and TRIB2-specific autoreactive clonotypes. Some blood memory CD4+ repertoires from patients and controls contained no sequences matching autoreactive T cell clones.

According to the germline V gene, CDR1 reads MDHEN and CDR2 reads SYDVKM. The V end loses 2 bases and the J end loses 4 bases, and a stretch of 6 bases separates them. Inclusive of the bounding cysteine and phenylalanine, the CDR3 is 13 residues long. Just CDR3 DNA is preserved here, 39 bases in frame from base 1. For TCR Vbeta sequencing, memory CD4+ T cells were sorted ex vivo from the peripheral blood of both healthy controls and narcolepsy patients. To prepare the library, the immunoSEQ multiplex PCR assay was applied. TCRdb mirrors the immuneACCESS table, restricted to in-frame sequences. Some clones are absent from its copies; in checked studies, under half trace to an unresolved V gene, and the reason for the others is unknown. Recorded for this sample are about 30,000 clones; 75% to 85% of them occurred a single time. About 1.1% of the sample rests with the top ten.

The clonotype comes from a human donor with narcolepsy. Sequenced sample: CD45RA- memory CD4+ T cells from PBMCs. This specimen's cell subset or site label, interpreted: memory T cells sorted ex vivo from peripheral blood. The chain couples TRBV28 to TRBJ2-1; the D element might be TRBD1 or TRBD2, as each aligns at 5 bases. In nucleotides, the sequence is TGTGCCAGCAGTTTAGGGGGTTACAATGAGCAGTTCTTC. Its translation reads: CASSLGGYNEQFF. Where the CDR3 stops, the reference TRBV28 and TRBJ2-1 genes take over; the full variable domain is DVKVTQSSRYLVKRTGEKVFLECVQDMDHENMFWYRQDPGLGLRLIYFSYDVKMKEKGDIPEGYSVSREKKERFSLILESASTNQTSMYLCASSLGGYNEQFFGPGTRLTVL.